This paragraph reports one T cell receptor beta chain. Authors' data handling: Nucleated cell counts were estimated from reference gene primer amplification. The repertoire was sequenced with immunoSEQ multiplex PCR; TCRdb's copy has only in-frame clones and lacks some. V and J calls and clone size are copied from that table; D and trimming were computed from the DNA. The profile covers about half a million clones, with approximately 83% appearing a single time and approximately 2.9% taken by the ten largest. This sample is part of a study of blood T cell repertoires in COVID-19. Overall study context: Researchers got acute and convalescent COVID-19 samples from the United States, Italy and Spain. From T cells, B-cell-depleted T cells, or PBMCs came the material, which was cDNA or gDNA.

CDR3 length equals 13 residues. With 4 bases removed from V and 2 bases from J, the gap between germline ends came to 8 bases. The chain couples TRBV12-3 or TRBV12-4 to TRBJ1-1; no firm D call. This TCR derives from a human donor in a cohort sampled during active COVID-19. Source material: peripheral blood. The CDR3 protein is CASSSRLNTEAFF. CDR3 nucleotide sequence: TGTGCCAGCAGTTCCCGACTCAACACTGAAGCTTTCTTT.